The subject of this entry is one TCR beta chain. Its cognate antigen is unknown. Generated by immunoSEQ multiplex PCR, the TCRdb table keeps only in-frame clones and is missing some. The sample has tens of thousands of clones, approximately 90% seen once. The V gene's germline CDR1 is MDHEN and CDR2 SYDVKM. CDR3 size: 14 residues. V was cut by 2 bases and J by 2 bases, with 10 bases left in between. The data belong to a study of T cells in narcolepsy. Study at large: Healthy controls were enrolled alongside patients with narcolepsy type 1 or type 2. Study-wide results and caveats: Autoreactive HCRT-specific and TRIB2-specific clonotypes were marked in same-patient CSF-versus-blood CD4+ comparisons. Autoreactive clone sequences were missing from some blood memory CD4+ repertoires. Healthy controls reportedly lacked the autoreactive clonotypes serially found in patients' blood.

Sequencing input: CD45RA- memory CD4+ T cells from PBMCs. The chain links TRBV28 to TRBJ2-7; a weak D match, TRBD2 (6 bases). This sequence was found in a human donor with narcolepsy. The chain's CDR3 is CASSLTGVPYEQYF. Here the CDR3 DNA reads TGTGCCAGCAGTTTAACGGGAGTACCCTACGAGCAGTACTTC.